Each of the 8 T cell receptor beta chains below was sequenced from the same sample in a study of blood T cell repertoires in COVID-19. The method was immunoSEQ multiplex PCR; TCRdb's version includes in-frame clones alone and lacks a portion of them. The sample has about 270,000 clones, around 82% seen once. Sequenced material: peripheral blood. The receptors originated from a woman in her late teens or twenties with acute or convalescent COVID-19.

This chain connects TRBV19 to TRBJ1-3, with 8 bases lining up with TRBD1. Germline V gene data show CDR1 as LNHDA and CDR2 as SQIVND (reference sequence). The CDR3 runs 16 residues. The junction had 6 bases not matched to a gene; V was cut back by 3 bases and J by 2 bases. CDR3 sequence (DNA): TGTGCCAGTAGTATCGAAGGCAGGGGGCCTGGAAACACCATATATTTT. As protein: CASSIEGRGPGNTIYF. Complete variable domain (other parts from reference TRBV19 and TRBJ1-3): DGGITQSPKYLFRKEGQNVTLSCEQNLNHDAMYWYRQDPGQGLRLIYYSQIVNDFQKGDIAEGYSVSREKKESFPLTVTSAQKNPTAFYLCASSIEGRGPGNTIYFGEGSWLTVV.

V gene TRBV29-1 combines with J gene TRBJ1-2; 12 bases are a match to TRBD1. Germline values: CDR1 SQVTM, CDR2 ANQGSEA. The V gene end was trimmed by 4 bases and the J gene end by 7 bases; junction bases not matched to a gene: 4. The length of the CDR3 is 13 residues. CDR3 in amino acids: CSVGDRGRSGYTF. In DNA form, the CDR3 reads TGCAGCGTTGGGGACAGGGGGCGAAGTGGCTACACCTTC. Full variable domain (remainder filled in from reference TRBV29-1 and TRBJ1-2): SAVISQKPSRDICQRGTSLTIQCQVDSQVTMMFWYRQQPGQSLTLIATANQGSEATYESGFVIDKFPISRPNLTFSTLTVSNMSPEDSSIYLCSVGDRGRSGYTFGSGTRLTVV.

The chain uses TRBV28 and TRBJ2-1; D ambiguous. The CDR3 totals 13 residues. Trimming took off 1 base at V and 3 bases at J, with 4 bases between the two ends. Germline assignment: CDR1 MDHEN and CDR2 SYDVKM. This chain's CDR3 is CASSLYGYNEQFF. In DNA form, the CDR3 reads TGTGCCAGCAGTTTATACGGCTACAATGAGCAGTTCTTC.

CDR3 region: CASSDASGRARDEQFF. The CDR3, as DNA: TGTGCCAGCAGTGACGCTAGCGGGAGGGCCCGGGATGAGCAGTTCTTC. The gene calls are TRBV6-4 and TRBJ2-1; 12 bases fit TRBD2. Germline CDR1 is MRHNA and CDR2 is SNTAGT. This CDR3 has 16 amino acids. The ends lost 2 bases at V and 8 bases at J; junction bases unmatched: 7.

This rearrangement joins TRBV5-1 to TRBJ1-1; D gene ambiguous. The CDR3 has 14 amino acids. V lost 0 bases, J lost 6 bases, and 12 bases lay in between. Per the germline V gene, CDR1 is SGHRS and CDR2 is YFSETQ. For the CDR3, the DNA is TGCGCCAGCAGCTTGGGGCACGAGGGCGCTGAAGCTTTCTTT. It encodes CASSLGHEGAEAFF.

As for this clone: The junction and the germline gene differ at one end; a read error may be behind it. The chain recombines TRBV2 with TRBJ2-3, with 7 positions matching TRBD1. The CDR3 has 15 amino acids. Germline assignment: CDR1 SNHLY and CDR2 FYNNEI. The CDR3 loop is CASSDPGQAGDTQYF. For the CDR3, the DNA is TGTGCGAGCAGTGATCCCGGACAGGCTGGAGATACGCAGTATTTT. The whole variable domain, filled in from reference TRBV2 and TRBJ2-3, reads EPEVTQTPSHQVTQMGQEVILRCVPISNHLYFYWYRQILGQKVEFLVSFYNNEISEKSEIFDDQFSVERPDGSNFTLKIRSTKLEDSAMYFCASSDPGQAGDTQYFGPGTRLTVL.

The CDR3: CASSKTIAGGYTGELFF. The CDR3, as DNA: TGTGCCAGCAGTAAAACTATAGCGGGAGGTTACACCGGGGAGCTGTTTTTT. The rearrangement joins TRBV28 to TRBJ2-2; TRBD2 agrees at 10 bases. CDR3 length: 17 amino acids. Germline assignment: CDR1 MDHEN and CDR2 SYDVKM. The trim removed 5 bases at V and 3 bases at J, leaving 9 bases unmatched.

This clone showed up just once. DNA of the CDR3: TGTGCCAGCAGCTTACGGGAGGATACGCAGTATTTT. It specifies CASSLREDTQYF. The chain couples TRBV5-6 to TRBJ2-3; tentatively, D is TRBD2 (6 bases). The CDR3 is made up of 12 amino acids. Trimming removed 2 bases from V and 6 bases from J, with 7 bases in between. Germline V gives CDR1 SGHDT, CDR2 YYEEEE.